This entry describes one T cell receptor (beta chain). The antigen this receptor binds is unknown. It has no much larger one-base neighbor in the sample; base qualities were not kept. The time point label of this sample denotes: baseline before oral tofacitinib. Lesional scalp punch biopsies and peripheral blood were obtained from alopecia areata patients. After PBMCs were isolated by density centrifugation and stained for CD3, CD4 and CD8, a FACSAria was used to sort CD4+ and CD8+ T cells. The library was built by means of the immunoSEQ multiplex PCR assay. RNA was extracted from all samples and reverse transcribed into cDNA, which served as template for TCR sequencing. SuperScript III was used to make first-strand cDNA, primed with a 2:1 mix of oligo-dT and random hexamers. A synthetic immune receptor repertoire was used to assess amplification bias, and residual bias was removed computationally. For the original study's pipeline: Raw reads were preprocessed to remove errors, and CDR3 was defined by IMGT conventions from the conserved cysteine to phenylalanine. To get clonality, Shannon entropy was normalized by log2 of the number of productive unique TCRs and the result was subtracted from 1. Whether scalp clones were CD4 or CD8 was inferred by matching scalp TCRbeta sequences against CD4 and CD8 repertoires sorted from blood. TCRdb's version of the immuneACCESS table is confined to in-frame rearrangements and falls short of the full clone set. An unresolved V gene accounts for under half of the shortfall where checked; the remainder is of unknown origin. V, J and clone size are taken as reported in that table, and D and trimming were inferred from the DNA itself. For this sample the table gives some 150,000 clones, of which 50% to 65% were detected only once. The ten biggest clones cover just under 20% of the sample.

The data derive from a study of CD8+ T cells in alopecia areata (dated by TCRdb to 2016 to 2019). For the wider study: Treated patients were enrolled in an open-label pilot trial of oral tofacitinib at 5 to 10 mg twice daily for moderate-to-severe alopecia areata. Patients received tofacitinib for 6 to 18 months and were then followed off drug for 6 months to check for delayed response and recurrence. The study used high-throughput TCRbeta sequencing to examine T cell clonal expansion in alopecia areata, in both the C3H/HeJ mouse model and human patients. Scalp tissue and sorted CD4+ and CD8+ peripheral blood T cells from patchy and totalis/universalis alopecia areata patients and from healthy controls were covered by human TCRbeta sequencing. Tofacitinib-treated patients had biopsies at baseline and at 4 and 24 weeks of treatment, with a later scalp biopsy in several patients. Scalp clonality was compared across normal scalp (n=4), patchy alopecia areata scalp (n=8), and alopecia totalis/universalis scalp (n=8). The RNA source kit depended on sample type: the PAXgene miRNA kit for fixed scalp, the miRNeasy kit for PBMCs, and the RNeasy kit for mouse skin. Amplification of TCRbeta CDR3 regions was done by immunoSEQ multiplex PCR using 35 Vbeta forward primers and 13 Jbeta reverse primers.

The CDR3, from cysteine to phenylalanine, totals 14 residues. This entry keeps only the CDR3 DNA: 42 bases, framed from base 1. In the germline V gene (reference sequence), CDR1 corresponds to LNHNV and CDR2 to YYDKDF. V is cut by 0 bases and J by 9 bases, and the space between the germline ends is 12 bases. Study-wide conclusions, independent of this receptor: Lesional scalp, especially in alopecia totalis/universalis, showed higher clonality and more expanded CD8+ clones than normal scalp, suggesting antigenic drive. TCR sequences shared between patients were less clear than in mice, possibly partly because of HLA diversity in the patient population. Scalp TCR repertoire analysis is complicated because resident alphabeta T cells in normal human skin are also sequenced, whereas mouse skin is dominated by gammadelta T cells.

The receptor comes from a human donor with alopecia areata. The chain is made from TRBV15 and TRBJ2-1; the D region possibly corresponds to TRBD2 (5 bases align). The specimen was CD8+ T cells sorted from blood, collected at week 0. The CDR3 amino acid sequence is: CATSRDGMEVEQFF. In nucleotide form, the sequence is TGTGCCACCAGCAGAGACGGTATGGAGGTTGAGCAGTTCTTC. When the CDR3 is completed using the reference TRBV15 and TRBJ2-1 genes on either side, the full variable domain is DAMVIQNPRYQVTQFGKPVTLSCSQTLNHNVMYWYQQKSSQAPKLLFHYYDKDFNNEADTPDNFQSRRPNTSFCFLDIRSPGLGDTAMYLCATSRDGMEVEQFFGPGTRLTVL.